One sample yielded the 18 T cell receptor beta chains listed below, sequenced in a study of shared clonotypes between healthy human individuals. Sequencing was performed with immunoSEQ multiplex PCR; in TCRdb, only in-frame clones are kept and a portion is missing. Among under 1,900,000 clones listed, less than 99% were seen once. The specimen sequenced was naive CD4+ T cells sorted from blood. Stated subset: CD45RA+ positively selected. The source of these receptors is a man aged 30-40 years in good health.

V and J are TRBV7-8 and TRBJ2-7; TRBD2 agrees at 11 bases. This CDR3 region has 15 residues. After removal of 6 bases from V and 1 base from J, the junction contained 5 bases not matched to a gene. Germline V gene lookup returns CDR1 SGHVS and CDR2 FQNEAQ. Here the CDR3 reads CASRRTSGSSYEQYF. The CDR3 coding sequence is TGTGCCAGCAGGAGAACTAGCGGGAGTTCCTACGAGCAGTACTTC.

In nucleotides, the CDR3 is TGTGCCAGCACCCCGATGGGGGGGACTAGCTTTTCGGAGCAGTACTTC. Translated: CASTPMGGTSFSEQYF. The chain is built from TRBV5-4 and TRBJ2-7; TRBD2 aligns across 9 bases. The CDR3 totals 16 residues. Germline V CDR1 and CDR2: SGHNT, YYREEE (reference sequence). V lost 6 bases, J lost 7 bases, and 17 bases stayed unmatched. Full variable domain (rest looked up from reference TRBV5-4 and TRBJ2-7): ETGVTQSPTHLIKTRGQQVTLRCSSQSGHNTVSWYQQALGQGPQFIFQYYREEENGRGNFPPRFSGLQFPNYSSELNVNALELDDSALYLCASTPMGGTSFSEQYFGPGTRLTVT.

The rearrangement uses TRBV15 and TRBJ2-7; possible D gene TRBD2, 5 bases. The V gene's germline CDR1 is LNHNV and CDR2 YYDKDF (reference sequence). The CDR3 consists of 15 residues. Trimming left V 4 bases short and J 2 bases short, with 15 bases between. CDR3 in amino acids: CATSTLTSPPYEQYF. For the CDR3, the DNA is TGTGCCACCAGCACACTAACTAGTCCCCCCTACGAGCAGTACTTC.

The chain has TRBV7-2 and TRBJ1-5; possible D gene TRBD1, 5 bases. The germline V gene has CDR1 SGHTA and CDR2 FQGNSA. Trimming stripped 7 bases from V and 4 bases from J, with 14 bases between. The CDR3 consists of 14 residues. Written as DNA, the CDR3 is TGTGCCAGCAAGGGAGAGGGGTTTAATCAGCCCCAGCATTTT. It specifies CASKGEGFNQPQHF. The full variable domain, its missing parts supplied by reference TRBV7-2 and TRBJ1-5, is GAGVSQSPSNKVTEKGKDVELRCDPISGHTALYWYRQSLGQGLEFLIYFQGNSAPDKSGLPSDRFSAERTGGSVSTLTIQRTQQEDSAVYLCASKGEGFNQPQHFGDGTRLSIL.

The chain has TRBV19 and TRBJ2-1; the D gene could be TRBD1 or TRBD2 (6 bases each). Germline CDR1 is LNHDA and CDR2 is SQIVND (reference sequence). This CDR3 has 15 amino acids. V lost 7 bases and J lost 6, with 19 bases in between. The chain's CDR3 is CASKGGGKRVNEQFF. Written as DNA, the CDR3 is TGTGCCAGTAAGGGGGGAGGAAAGCGAGTCAATGAGCAGTTCTTC. Combining the CDR3 with reference TRBV19 and TRBJ2-1 gives the whole variable domain DGGITQSPKYLFRKEGQNVTLSCEQNLNHDAMYWYRQDPGQGLRLIYYSQIVNDFQKGDIAEGYSVSREKKESFPLTVTSAQKNPTAFYLCASKGGGKRVNEQFFGPGTRLTVL.

This chain links TRBV4-2 with TRBJ2-7; D gene ambiguous. V was pared by 2 bases and J by 2 bases, with 13 bases between. CDR1 is LGHNA and CDR2 is YNFKEQ in the germline V gene. CDR3 length equals 15 residues. CDR3 loop: CASSQLPAPTYEQYF. CDR3 DNA: TGTGCCAGCAGCCAATTGCCGGCCCCGACCTACGAGCAGTACTTC.

The chain has TRBV5-4 and TRBJ2-5; 9 bases fit TRBD1. This CDR3 is built from 15 residues. The germline gives CDR1 SGHNT, CDR2 YYREEE (reference sequence). The ends lost 3 bases at V and 5 bases at J; junction bases unmatched: 8. The DNA of the CDR3 is TGTGCCAGCAGCTCCTCGACAGGGGGAGGGGAGACCCAGTACTTC. Amino acid sequence: CASSSSTGGGETQYF.

The chain links TRBV5-1 to TRBJ2-1; either TRBD1 or TRBD2 may supply D (6 bases each). This CDR3 comprises 14 residues. The V gene lost 4 bases and the J gene lost 7 bases, with 15 bases spanning the gap. Per germline, CDR1 SGHRS and CDR2 YFSETQ. CDR3 DNA sequence: TGCGCCAGCAGCGCGGGGCAGGGGCTAAATGAGCAGTTCTTC. This gives the protein CASSAGQGLNEQFF.

This clone was detected only once. The same CDR3 is also encoded by other DNA sequences in this sample. V is TRBV11-3 and J is TRBJ2-3; no firm D call. Trimming removed 6 bases from V and 1 base from J, with 5 bases in between. This CDR3 spans 12 amino acids. The germline CDR1 and CDR2 sequences are SGHNT and YENEEA. CDR3: CASSGGTDTQYF. For the CDR3, the DNA is TGTGCCAGCAGTGGCGGCACAGATACGCAGTATTTT.

J is TRBJ2-7 and V is TRBV6-1; 9 nucleotides line up with TRBD1. The CDR3 covers 17 residues. From germline, CDR1 is MNHNS and CDR2 SASEGT. V dropped 0 bases and J dropped 2; count of bases not matched to a gene: 8. The DNA for the CDR3 is TGTGCCAGCAGTGAAGCGATGTGGGGACAGGGCCCCTACGAGCAGTACTTC. Encoded protein: CASSEAMWGQGPYEQYF.

In regard to this clone: Additional DNA sequences in this sample encode the identical CDR3. The V and J genes are TRBV5-1 and TRBJ2-5; D might be TRBD1 (5 bases). V was pared by 4 bases and J by 2 bases, with 9 bases between. The germline gives CDR1 SGHRS, CDR2 YFSETQ. The CDR3 totals 13 residues. CDR3 sequence reads: CASSLQGQETQYF. The CDR3 DNA follows: TGCGCCAGCAGCCTGCAGGGACAAGAGACCCAGTACTTC.

The V gene is TRBV28, the J gene TRBJ2-7, with TRBD2 matching 10 bases. J gave up 3 bases and V 3 bases, and 5 bases lay outside the gene matches. The CDR3 has 15 residues. Germline loops: CDR1 MDHEN, CDR2 SYDVKM. CDR3 loop: CASSFPSGSYYEQYF. As DNA, the CDR3 is TGTGCCAGCAGTTTTCCTAGCGGGAGCTACTACGAGCAGTACTTC.

This chain links TRBV29-1 with TRBJ2-7, with D tentatively TRBD2 (6 bases). The CDR3 runs to 17 residues. The V gene lost 6 bases and the J gene lost 3 bases, with 27 bases spanning the gap. Germline V lookup: CDR1 SQVTM, CDR2 ANQGSEA. For the CDR3, the DNA is TGCAGCGTACTCGGGGGTAGCGGCCTTTCAAAATTCTACGAGCAGTACTTC. It codes for CSVLGGSGLSKFYEQYF.

CDR3 amino acids: CASSQELGATYEQYF. CDR3 DNA sequence: TGCGCCAGCAGCCAAGAACTGGGGGCGACCTACGAGCAGTACTTC. The V and J genes are TRBV4-3 and TRBJ2-7; D is perhaps TRBD1 (6 bases). The ends were cut back, 0 bases at V and 2 bases at J, with 11 bases in the middle. Germline V gives CDR1 LGHNA, CDR2 YSLEER. This CDR3 is 15 amino acids long.

The chain couples TRBV11-3 to TRBJ2-1; TRBD1 agrees at 7 bases. The CDR3 has 14 amino acids. The V and J ends lost 2 bases and 8 bases, in that order; junction bases with no gene match: 6. Germline V CDR1 and CDR2: SGHNT, YENEEA. The CDR3 nucleotides read TGTGCCAGCAGCTTATTCGAGGGGGCCCATGAGCAGTTCTTC. Its protein product is CASSLFEGAHEQFF.

The CDR3 loop is CATRLAGNSYEQYF. In DNA, the CDR3 is TGTGCCACCCGACTAGCGGGGAACTCCTACGAGCAGTACTTC. The V and J genes are TRBV19 and TRBJ2-7; 11 bases are shared with TRBD2. CDR1 is LNHDA and CDR2 is SQIVND in the germline V gene (reference sequence). The V segment lost 10 bases and the J segment 0 bases; nucleotides outside the gene matches: 5. This CDR3 has 14 residues.

CDR3 nucleotides: TGTGCCAGCAGCGTAACTCCGTCGGGAGATTGGAATGAGCAGTTCTTC. This translates into CASSVTPSGDWNEQFF. V is TRBV9 and J is TRBJ2-1; D is perhaps TRBD2 (6 bases). V shed 1 base and J shed 7 bases, with 18 bases lying between them. CDR1 is SGDLS and CDR2 is YYNGEE in the germline V gene. The CDR3 is 16 residues long.

Points on this clone: In the same sample, other DNA sequences code for this CDR3. The CDR3 DNA is TGCAGTGCTAGGACAGGGGAGACCCAGTACTTC. Translation: CSARTGETQYF. The chain has TRBV20-1 and TRBJ2-5; 7 nucleotides line up with TRBD1. The trim removed 3 bases at V and 5 bases at J, leaving 0 bases unmatched. The CDR3 has 11 amino acids. Germline lookup yields CDR1 DFQATT and CDR2 SNEGSKA (reference sequence).